This T cell receptor (beta chain) appears in the sequencing data of a study of Tregs in tolerant kidney transplant recipients. Data came from immunoSEQ multiplex PCR; TCRdb stores just in-frame clones and leaves some out. The data hold 20,000 or so clones, with roughly 65% observed a single time. There are a few counts of this clone. What it binds is unknown. The CDR3 contains 15 residues. Germline V gene data show CDR1 as SNHLY and CDR2 as FYNNEI. Trimming shortened V by 1 base and J by 6 bases, and 16 bases separated the two germline ends. Sequenced input: Tregs from blood cultured with allogeneic cells. This clonotype was sampled from a human donor in good health. The rearrangement joins TRBV2 to TRBJ2-7; D unclear. CDR3 DNA sequence: TGTGCCAGCAGTGAAGAAAGAATAGGAAACTCCGAGCAGTACTTC. The encoded protein is CASSEERIGNSEQYF.